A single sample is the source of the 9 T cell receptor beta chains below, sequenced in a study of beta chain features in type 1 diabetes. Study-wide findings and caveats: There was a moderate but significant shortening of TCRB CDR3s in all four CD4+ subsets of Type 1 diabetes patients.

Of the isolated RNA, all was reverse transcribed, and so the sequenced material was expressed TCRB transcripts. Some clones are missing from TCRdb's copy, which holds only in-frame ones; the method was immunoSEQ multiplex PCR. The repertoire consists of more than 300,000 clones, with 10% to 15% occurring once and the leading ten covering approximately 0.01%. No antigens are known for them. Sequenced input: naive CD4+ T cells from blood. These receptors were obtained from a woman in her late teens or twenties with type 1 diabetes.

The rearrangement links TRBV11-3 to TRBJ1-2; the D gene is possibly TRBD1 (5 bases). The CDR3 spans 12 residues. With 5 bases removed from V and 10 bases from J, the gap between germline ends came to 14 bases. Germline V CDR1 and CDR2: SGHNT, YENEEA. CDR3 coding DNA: TGTGCCAGCAGCCTCAGTGGGGCTAACTACACCTTC. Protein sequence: CASSLSGANYTF.

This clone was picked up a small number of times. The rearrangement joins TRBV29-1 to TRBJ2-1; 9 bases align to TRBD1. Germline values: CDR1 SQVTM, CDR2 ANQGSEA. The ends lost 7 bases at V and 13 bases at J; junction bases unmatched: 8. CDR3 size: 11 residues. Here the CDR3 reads CSALTGGSQFF. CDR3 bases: TGCAGCGCTCTGACAGGGGGAAGCCAGTTCTTC.

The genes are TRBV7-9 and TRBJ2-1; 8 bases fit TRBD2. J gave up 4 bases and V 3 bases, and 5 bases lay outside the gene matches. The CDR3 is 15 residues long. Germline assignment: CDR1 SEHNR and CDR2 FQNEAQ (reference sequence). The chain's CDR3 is CASSLRGVEYNEQFF. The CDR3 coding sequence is TGTGCCAGCAGCTTGCGGGGGGTGGAGTACAATGAGCAGTTCTTC. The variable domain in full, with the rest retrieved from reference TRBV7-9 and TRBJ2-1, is DTGVSQNPRHKITKRGQNVTFRCDPISEHNRLYWYRQTLGQGPEFLTYFQNEAQLEKSRLLSDRFSAERPKGSFSTLEIQRTEQGDSAMYLCASSLRGVEYNEQFFGPGTRLTVL.

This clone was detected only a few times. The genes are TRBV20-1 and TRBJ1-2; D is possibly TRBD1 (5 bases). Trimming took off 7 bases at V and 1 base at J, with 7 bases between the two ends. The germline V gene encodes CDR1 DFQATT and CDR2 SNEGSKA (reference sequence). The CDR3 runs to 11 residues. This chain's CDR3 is CSVGGNYGYTF. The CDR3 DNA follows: TGCAGTGTGGGGGGTAACTATGGCTACACCTTC.

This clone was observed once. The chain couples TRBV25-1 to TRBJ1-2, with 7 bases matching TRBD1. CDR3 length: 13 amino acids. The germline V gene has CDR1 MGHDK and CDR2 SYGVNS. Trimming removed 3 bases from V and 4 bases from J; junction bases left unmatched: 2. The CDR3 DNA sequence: TGTGCCAGCAGTGAGACAGGGAGCTATGGCTACACCTTC. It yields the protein CASSETGSYGYTF.

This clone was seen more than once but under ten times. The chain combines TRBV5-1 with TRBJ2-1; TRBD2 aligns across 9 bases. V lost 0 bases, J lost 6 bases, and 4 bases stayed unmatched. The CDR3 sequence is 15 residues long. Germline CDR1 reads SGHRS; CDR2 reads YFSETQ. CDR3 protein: CASSLGEAGGNEQFF. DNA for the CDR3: TGCGCCAGCAGCTTGGGCGAAGCGGGGGGCAATGAGCAGTTCTTC.

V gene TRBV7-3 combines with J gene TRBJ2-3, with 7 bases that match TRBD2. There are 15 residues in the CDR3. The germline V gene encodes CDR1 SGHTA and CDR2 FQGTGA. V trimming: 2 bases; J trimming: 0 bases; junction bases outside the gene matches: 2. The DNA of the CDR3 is TGTGCCAGCAGCTTACTAGCGGCTAGCACAGATACGCAGTATTTT. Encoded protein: CASSLLAASTDTQYF.

In DNA form, the CDR3 reads TGTGCCAGCTCACCACGAGAGGGGGCTGAAGCTTTCTTT. Protein sequence: CASSPREGAEAFF. This chain links TRBV18 with TRBJ1-1, with a tentative D call TRBD1 (6 bases). The CDR3 spans 13 residues. Trimming removed 1 base at V and 6 bases at J, with 9 bases between. Per the germline V gene, CDR1 is KGHSH and CDR2 is LQKENI.

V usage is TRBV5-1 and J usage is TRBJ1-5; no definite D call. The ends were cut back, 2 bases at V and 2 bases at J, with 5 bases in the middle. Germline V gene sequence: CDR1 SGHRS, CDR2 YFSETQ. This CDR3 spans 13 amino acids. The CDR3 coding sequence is TGCGCCAGCAGCTTTTCCGGCAATCAGCCCCAGCATTTT. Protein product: CASSFSGNQPQHF.